Sequencing of this T cell receptor beta chain was carried out in a study of cytomegalovirus exposure and HLA in healthy donors. The PCR had 60 Vbeta and 13 Jbeta primers. Method: immunoSEQ multiplex PCR; TCRdb's copy keeps in-frame clones and lacks some. The profile covers about 160,000 clones, with roughly 82% appearing a single time and less than 1.6% taken by the ten largest. Study results and limitations: Upon later analysis, TCR association rates were observed to vary by HLA locus, being highest for DRB1 and lowest for HLA-C.

The germline CDR1 and CDR2 sequences are MNHNS and SASEGT. Trimming left V 1 base short and J 5 bases short, with 11 bases between. The CDR3 loop spans 14 amino acids. A note on this clone: What it binds is not known.

The TCR originated in a girl aged 10 to 17 in good health and CMV-seropositive. V is TRBV6-1 and J is TRBJ2-5, with D perhaps matching TRBD1 (6 bases). Source material: PBMCs. CDR3 residues: CASSEGPRGETQYF. CDR3 DNA: TGTGCCAGCAGTGAAGGACCGAGGGGGGAGACCCAGTACTTC.